A selection of T cell receptor beta chains follows, all from one sample in a study of shared clonotypes between healthy human individuals. The assay was immunoSEQ multiplex PCR, and TCRdb's table has in-frame clones only and misses some. The sample consists of 530,000 or so clones, 60% to 80% of them appearing once. Material for sequencing was PBMCs. All receptors derive from a middle-aged woman in good health. Some clones in this sample may be carry-over from other donors' samples. CDR3s include the opening cysteine and the closing phenylalanine or tryptophan. A D gene is named only where the DNA matches it firmly. Clone size is not always given. Where it is, it says once, few, many or a class for expanded clones.

>NA|TRBJ1-1|TRBV7-9|NA
CASSHPPLDTEAFF
TGTGCCAGCAGCCACCCACCGTTGGACACTGAAGCTTTCTTT
>NA|TRBJ1-5|TRBV6-1|NA
CASSERGIDNQPQHF
TGTGCCAGCAGTGAAAGGGGGATTGATAATCAGCCCCAGCATTTT
>NA|TRBJ1-3|TRBV11-2|NA
CASSLDGSSGNTIYF
TGTGCCAGCAGCTTAGATGGAAGCTCTGGAAACACCATATATTTT
>TRBD2|TRBJ2-7|TRBV6-1|NA
CASSATSGGYEQCF
TGTGCCAGCAGCGCTACTAGCGGGGGGTACGAGCAGTGCTTC
>NA|TRBJ1-2|TRBV7-2|NA
CASSSQPGHSVLLYGYTF
TGTGCCAGCAGCTCGCAGCCGGGACATTCCGTGCTCTTGTATGGCTACACCTTC
>NA|TRBJ2-2|TRBV19|NA
CASRTNLGGTGELFF
TGTGCCAGTAGAACAAACCTAGGGGGCACCGGGGAGCTGTTTTTT
>NA|TRBJ1-4|TRBV2|NA
CASYRDRAEKLFF
TGTGCCAGCTACCGGGACCGTGCAGAAAAACTGTTTTTT
>NA|TRBJ2-7|TRBV7-2|NA
CASSLGAYEQYF
TGTGCCAGCAGCTTAGGGGCCTACGAGCAGTACTTC
>NA|TRBJ1-2|TRBV6-5|few
CAARGNGGYGYTF
TGTGCAGCTCGAGGGAACGGAGGCTATGGCTACACCTTC
>TRBD1|TRBJ2-7|TRBV7-8|NA
CASSIQGASRYEQYF
TGTGCCAGCAGCATACAGGGGGCGAGCCGATACGAGCAGTACTTC
>NA|TRBJ2-7|TRBV19|NA
CASSITLGEQYF
TGTGCCAGTAGTATTACCCTGGGCGAGCAGTACTTC
>NA|TRBJ2-7|TRBV7-9|NA
CASSPGWEQYF
TGTGCCAGCAGCCCAGGGTGGGAGCAGTACTTC
>NA|TRBJ1-5|TRBV7-8|NA
CASTLAGRQTRNQPQHF
TGTGCCAGCACTCTAGCCGGGCGGCAGACGAGGAATCAGCCCCAGCATTTT
>TRBD1|TRBJ2-1|TRBV28|NA
CASSTRDRGSDEQFF
TGTGCCAGCAGTACCCGGGACAGGGGGTCGGATGAGCAGTTCTTC
>NA|TRBJ1-5|TRBV5-1|NA
CASSEGSNQPQHF
TGCGCCAGCTCAGAAGGTAGCAATCAGCCCCAGCATTTT
>NA|TRBJ1-2|TRBV2|NA
CASNGQTFYGYTF
TGTGCCAGCAATGGACAGACCTTCTATGGCTACACCTTC
>NA|TRBJ2-6|TRBV29-1|NA
CSVEDLQTGGSGANVLTF
TGCAGCGTTGAAGATCTTCAGACAGGCGGGTCTGGGGCCAACGTCCTGACTTTC
>NA|TRBJ1-4|TRBV19|NA
CASSLGRSSNEKLFF
TGTGCCAGTAGTCTCGGCCGTTCCTCTAATGAAAAACTGTTTTTT
>NA|TRBJ2-1|TRBV10-2|NA
CASSDQLYNEQFF
TGCGCCAGCAGTGACCAGTTGTACAATGAGCAGTTCTTC
>NA|TRBJ1-3|TRBV6-6|NA
CASSYSTEGNTIYF
TGTGCCAGCAGTTACTCCACTGAAGGAAACACCATATATTTT
>NA|TRBJ2-7|TRBV28|once
CASSLGLLSYEQYF
TGTGCCAGCAGCCTCGGACTCCTCTCCTACGAGCAGTACTTC
>NA|TRBJ1-2|TRBV9|once
CASSRDYYGYTF
TGTGCCAGCAGCCGGGATTACTATGGCTACACCTTC
>NA|TRBJ1-4|TRBV28|NA
CASRFWGGREGEKLFF
TGTGCCAGCCGTTTCTGGGGGGGCCGGGAGGGAGAAAAACTGTTTTTT
>NA|TRBJ2-7|TRBV20-1|NA
CSASMYEQYF
TGCAGTGCTAGTATGTACGAGCAGTACTTC
>TRBD1|TRBJ2-7|TRBV4-2|once
CASSQDGTGAYEQYF
TGTGCCAGCAGCCAAGACGGGACAGGAGCCTACGAGCAGTACTTC
>NA|TRBJ1-1|TRBV10-3|few
CAIRGGSNTEAFF
TGTGCCATCAGGGGAGGGAGTAACACTGAAGCTTTCTTT
>NA|TRBJ2-2|TRBV7-3|NA
CASSRESNTGELFF
TGTGCCAGCAGCAGGGAATCGAACACCGGGGAGCTGTTTTTT
>TRBD1|TRBJ2-3|TRBV7-9|NA
CASSWGQSTDTQYF
TGTGCCAGCAGCTGGGGACAGAGCACAGATACGCAGTATTTT
>NA|TRBJ2-7|TRBV5-5|NA
CASSLDRYEQYF
TGTGCCAGCAGCTTAGACCGATACGAGCAGTACTTC
>NA|TRBJ2-2|TRBV7-2|NA
CASSLVGGAELFF
TGTGCCAGCAGCTTAGTGGGGGGGGCAGAGCTGTTTTTT
>TRBD1|TRBJ1-1|TRBV18|NA
CASSPGQGGSFF
TGTGCCAGCTCTCCAGGACAGGGAGGGTCTTTCTTT
>TRBD2|TRBJ2-1|TRBV5-1|NA
CASRKAVSSGRNEQFF
TGCGCCAGCAGGAAGGCGGTGTCTAGCGGGAGAAATGAGCAGTTCTTC
>NA|TRBJ2-5|TRBV5-4|NA
CASSFRPQETQYF
TGTGCCAGCAGCTTTCGTCCCCAAGAGACCCAGTACTTC
>NA|TRBJ2-3|TRBV9|NA
CASSVFDSSTDTQYF
TGTGCCAGCAGCGTGTTCGACAGTAGCACAGATACGCAGTATTTT
>NA|TRBJ2-1|TRBV15|many
CATSRAPDASEQFF
TGTGCCACCAGCAGAGCCCCCGACGCTTCTGAGCAGTTCTTC
>NA|TRBJ1-2|TRBV7-9|once
CASTLGGEGPYGYTF
TGTGCCAGCACCCTGGGGGGGGAAGGCCCCTATGGCTACACCTTC
>TRBD2|TRBJ2-1|TRBV10-2|few
CASTGASGEPNEQFF
TGCGCCAGCACGGGGGCTAGCGGGGAACCCAATGAGCAGTTCTTC
>NA|TRBJ1-3|TRBV27|NA
CASRDSSGNTIYF
TGTGCCAGTCGGGATAGCTCTGGAAACACCATATATTTT
>NA|TRBJ2-5|TRBV30|NA
CAWSTGTSETQYF
TGTGCCTGGAGTACCGGGACATCAGAGACCCAGTACTTC
>NA|TRBJ2-6|TRBV6-5|NA
CASGVGRTGANVLTF
TGTGCCAGCGGAGTGGGGCGTACTGGGGCCAACGTCCTGACTTTC
>NA|TRBJ1-1|TRBV27|NA
CASSLMARGNTEAFF
TGTGCCAGCAGTTTAATGGCCAGGGGGAACACTGAAGCTTTCTTT
>TRBD2|TRBJ2-3|TRBV7-6|NA
CASSLGTSGSTDTQYF
TGTGCCAGCAGCCTAGGGACTAGCGGGAGTACAGATACGCAGTATTTT
>TRBD1|TRBJ1-3|TRBV18|NA
CASSPWVTGGISPGNTIYF
TGTGCCAGCTCACCATGGGTCACAGGGGGCATATCTCCTGGAAACACCATATATTTT
>TRBD1|TRBJ2-5|TRBV19|once
CASQTSGGRETQYF
TGTGCCAGTCAAACGTCAGGGGGACGTGAGACCCAGTACTTC
>NA|TRBJ1-1|TRBV5-1|few
CASSLGQESWNTEAFF
TGCGCCAGCAGCTTGGGTCAGGAAAGTTGGAACACTGAAGCTTTCTTT
>NA|TRBJ2-2|TRBV28|NA
CAAKGAENTGELFF
TGTGCCGCCAAGGGAGCCGAGAACACCGGGGAGCTGTTTTTT